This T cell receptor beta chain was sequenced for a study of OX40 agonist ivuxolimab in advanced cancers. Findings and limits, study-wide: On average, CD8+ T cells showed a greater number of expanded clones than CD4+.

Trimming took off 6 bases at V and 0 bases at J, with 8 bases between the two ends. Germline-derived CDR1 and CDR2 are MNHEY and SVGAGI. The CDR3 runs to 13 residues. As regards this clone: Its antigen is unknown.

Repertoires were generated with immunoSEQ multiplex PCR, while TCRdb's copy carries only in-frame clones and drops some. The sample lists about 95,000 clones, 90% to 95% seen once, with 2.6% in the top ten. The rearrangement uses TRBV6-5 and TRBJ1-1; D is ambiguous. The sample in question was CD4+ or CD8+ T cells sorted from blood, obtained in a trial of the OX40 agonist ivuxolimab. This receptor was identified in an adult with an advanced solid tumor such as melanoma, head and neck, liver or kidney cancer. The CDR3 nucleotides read TGTGCCAGCAGCCGCCAGATGAACACTGAAGCTTTCTTT. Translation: CASSRQMNTEAFF.